This TCR beta chain was captured by sequencing in a study of blood T cell repertoires in COVID-19. Study at large: Both acute and convalescent COVID-19 samples were obtained from the United States, Italy and Spain. Sample material is recorded as cDNA or gDNA derived from T cells, B-cell-depleted T cells, or PBMCs.

Participant-given clinical history determined each cohort assignment. This clone was seen a single time. In the authors' methods: Scientists estimated how many nucleated cells there were by amplifying reference gene primers. Repertoires were generated with immunoSEQ multiplex PCR, while TCRdb's copy carries only in-frame clones and drops some. Clonal size and the V and J genes are those of that table, whereas D and trimming came from the DNA. The sample lists 140,000 to 150,000 clones, almost 85% occurring once. The source of this sequence is a woman between 45 and 65 years old with acute COVID-19. Sequenced: PBMCs or T cells enriched from blood (not recorded which).

In nucleotides, the CDR3 is TGTGCCAGCAGCCCCGACCGGACAGTCATCTACACCTTC. This sequence encodes CASSPDRTVIYTF. The chain uses TRBV3-1 (or the pseudogene TRBV3-2) and TRBJ1-2, with D possibly being TRBD1 (6 bases). This CDR3 contains 13 residues. V lost 4 bases and J 10 bases, leaving 16 bases between the germline ends. Germline V gives CDR1 LGHDT, CDR2 YNNKEL (reference sequence).